The rows below give T cell receptor beta chains drawn from one sample of a study of blood T cell dynamics during melanoma immunotherapy. Assay: immunoSEQ multiplex PCR; the TCRdb copy retains only in-frame clones and omits some. The data show 9,900 or so clones, with around 86% seen just once and 9.5% to 12% held by the top ten. Sample: blood, taken from a patient treated with checkpoint blockade. The source is a human donor with melanoma. The CDR3 runs from the conserved cysteine through the conserved F or W. A D gene is named only where the DNA matches it firmly. The size of a clone is reported for some rows only, either as once, few or many, or as a class for expanded clones.

size: NA
J: TRBJ2-5
D: NA
V: TRBV7-3
DNA: TGTGCCAGCAGCAGAACCCGGGACAATAAAGAGACCCAGTACTTC
CDR3: CASSRTRDNKETQYF

size: NA
J: TRBJ1-2
D: TRBD1
V: TRBV5-4
DNA: TGTGCCAGCAGCCCCTGGACAGGGCGGGGCGGCTACACCTTC
CDR3: CASSPWTGRGGYTF

size: once
J: TRBJ2-1
D: TRBD2
V: TRBV6-6
DNA: TGTGCCAGCAGTTATGCGGGGGGGCACAATGAGCAGTTCTTC
CDR3: CASSYAGGHNEQFF

size: NA
J: TRBJ1-3
D: TRBD1
V: TRBV6-6
DNA: TGTGCCAGCAGTTACTCCGGGACAGGGGGGACCACCATATATTTT
CDR3: CASSYSGTGGTTIYF

size: NA
J: TRBJ2-1
D: NA
V: TRBV5-6
DNA: TGTGCCAGCAGCTTCGGAGATCGAGCCTACAATGAGCAGTTCTTC
CDR3: CASSFGDRAYNEQFF

size: NA
J: TRBJ2-6
D: NA
V: TRBV18
DNA: TGTGCCAGCTCACCACGCTCGGTTTCCCTCTCTGGGGCCAACGTCCTGACTTTC
CDR3: CASSPRSVSLSGANVLTF

size: NA
J: TRBJ2-7
D: TRBD1
V: TRBV19
DNA: TGTGCCAGTAGTCCCACAGGGGTCCCTAACTACGAGCAGTGCTTC
CDR3: CASSPTGVPNYEQCF

size: NA
J: TRBJ2-5
D: NA
V: TRBV2
DNA: TGTGCCAGCAAAGATCAGGGGACGGAGACCCAGTACTTC
CDR3: CASKDQGTETQYF

size: NA
J: TRBJ2-3
D: NA
V: TRBV28
DNA: TGTGCCAGCAGTTTATCGGGGCGGAGCACAGATACGCAGTATTTT
CDR3: CASSLSGRSTDTQYF

size: NA
J: TRBJ2-5
D: NA
V: TRBV5-8
DNA: TGTGCCAGCAGCTTGTCCGTAGGGCAGGAGACCCAGTACTTC
CDR3: CASSLSVGQETQYF

size: NA
J: TRBJ2-1
D: TRBD1
V: TRBV25-1
DNA: TGTGCCAGCAGTGTAAGACAGGGGGTAAGGGACAATGAGCAGTTCTTC
CDR3: CASSVRQGVRDNEQFF

size: NA
J: TRBJ1-2
D: TRBD1
V: TRBV5-4
DNA: TGTGCCAGCAGCCAAGGACAGGCGATACTAAACTATGGCTACACCTTC
CDR3: CASSQGQAILNYGYTF

size: NA
J: TRBJ2-3
D: TRBD1
V: TRBV14
DNA: TGTGCCAGCAGCCCTCGGACAGGGACTACGCAGTATTTT
CDR3: CASSPRTGTTQYF

size: NA
J: TRBJ2-2
D: TRBD2
V: TRBV11-1
DNA: TGTGCCAGCAGCTCCCGGGGGGACGGCGGGGAGCTGTTTTTT
CDR3: CASSSRGDGGELFF

size: NA
J: TRBJ2-5
D: TRBD2
V: TRBV11-2
DNA: TGTGCCAGCAGCTCCCGGGGGGGCCAGGAGACCCAGTACTTC
CDR3: CASSSRGGQETQYF

size: once
J: TRBJ2-7
D: TRBD1
V: TRBV5-6
DNA: TGTGCCAGCAACTTCGGCAGGGGGTACGGCGAGCAGTACTTC
CDR3: CASNFGRGYGEQYF

size: NA
J: TRBJ1-6
D: NA
V: TRBV7-2
DNA: TGTGCCAGCAGCTTATCCCACCAGCATAATTCACCCCTCCACTTT
CDR3: CASSLSHQHNSPLHF

size: NA
J: TRBJ2-7
D: NA
V: TRBV6-5
DNA: TGTGCCAGCAGTAGGGGCTCGGACTACGAGCAGTACTTC
CDR3: CASSRGSDYEQYF

size: once
J: TRBJ1-1
D: NA
V: TRBV27
DNA: TGTGCCAGCAGTTTATCCAGGGGAAGCACTGAAGCTTTCTTT
CDR3: CASSLSRGSTEAFF

size: NA
J: TRBJ1-2
D: TRBD1
V: TRBV5-1
DNA: TGCGCCAGCAGCTTGGGGGACAGGGCCTATGGCTACACCTTC
CDR3: CASSLGDRAYGYTF

size: NA
J: TRBJ2-5
D: NA
V: TRBV19
DNA: TGTGCCAGTAGTTACGCCGGACAAGAGACCCAGTACTTC
CDR3: CASSYAGQETQYF

size: once
J: TRBJ2-7
D: NA
V: TRBV6-5
DNA: TGTGCCAGCAGGCGGGACAACTACGAGCAGTACTTC
CDR3: CASRRDNYEQYF

size: NA
J: TRBJ2-5
D: NA
V: TRBV5-1
DNA: TGCGCCAGCAGCTTTGCCGAGGGAGACGGAGAGACCCAGTACTTC
CDR3: CASSFAEGDGETQYF

size: NA
J: TRBJ2-2
D: TRBD2
V: TRBV9
DNA: TGTGCCAGCAGCGTGCATAGCGGGGGGGCAAACACCGGGGAGCTGTTTTTT
CDR3: CASSVHSGGANTGELFF

size: few
J: TRBJ1-1
D: NA
V: TRBV25-1
DNA: TGTGCCAGCAGTGAATTAGGGACTGAAGCTTTCTTT
CDR3: CASSELGTEAFF

size: NA
J: TRBJ1-2
D: NA
V: TRBV30
DNA: TGTGCCTGGAGTGTAGTAGACTCTAGCTACACCTTC
CDR3: CAWSVVDSSYTF

size: NA
J: TRBJ1-5
D: NA
V: TRBV18
DNA: TGTGCCAGCTCACCGGCGGGAGCGCCTCAGCCCCAGCATTTT
CDR3: CASSPAGAPQPQHF

size: NA
J: TRBJ2-1
D: TRBD2
V: TRBV18
DNA: TGTGCCAGCTCACCATTAGCGGGGGGGCCCGACAATGAGCAGTTCTTC
CDR3: CASSPLAGGPDNEQFF

size: few
J: TRBJ2-1
D: TRBD2
V: TRBV7-9
DNA: TGTGCCAGCAGCTTAGGGGTAGCGGGGGGTTCCTACAATGAGCAGTTCTTC
CDR3: CASSLGVAGGSYNEQFF

size: NA
J: TRBJ2-1
D: NA
V: TRBV7-3
DNA: TGTGCCAGCAGCACCGCTGGTCCGGGGGCGAATGAGCAGTTCTTC
CDR3: CASSTAGPGANEQFF

size: NA
J: TRBJ2-7
D: NA
V: TRBV6-5
DNA: TGTGCCAGCACGGTAACTCGTGGGCGGATCTACGAGCAGTACTTC
CDR3: CASTVTRGRIYEQYF

size: NA
J: TRBJ1-3
D: TRBD1
V: TRBV6-1
DNA: TGTGCCAGCAGTCCCCGGGACAGCTCTGGAAACACCATATATTTT
CDR3: CASSPRDSSGNTIYF

size: NA
J: TRBJ2-1
D: NA
V: TRBV9
DNA: TGTGCCAGCAGCGTCGGGACGGCCATTTGGAATGAGCAGTTCTTC
CDR3: CASSVGTAIWNEQFF

size: NA
J: TRBJ2-1
D: TRBD2
V: TRBV5-1
DNA: TGCGCCAGCAGCTTGGTGTCGGCTAGCGGAAACAATGAGCAGTTCTTC
CDR3: CASSLVSASGNNEQFF

size: NA
J: TRBJ2-7
D: TRBD1
V: TRBV5-1
DNA: TGCGCCAGCAGCCCGCCGCGGACAGGTCGCTACGAGCAGTACTTC
CDR3: CASSPPRTGRYEQYF

size: NA
J: TRBJ1-2
D: NA
V: TRBV5-4
DNA: TGTGCCAGCAGCTTGATTAGGTTGACCGGCTACACCTTC
CDR3: CASSLIRLTGYTF

size: once
J: TRBJ1-3
D: NA
V: TRBV6-1
DNA: TGTGCCAGCAGTGAAGCTGGGTTGTCGGGAAACACCATATATTTT
CDR3: CASSEAGLSGNTIYF

size: NA
J: TRBJ2-3
D: NA
V: TRBV27
DNA: TGTGCCAGCAGTCCGTATAGCACAGATACGCAGTATTTT
CDR3: CASSPYSTDTQYF